This T cell receptor (beta chain) was obtained from a study of human T cells and chemical hapten exposure (dated by TCRdb to about 2021). At the level of the whole study: For sensitization, 2% DPC in acetone was applied to a 2 cm by 2 cm area of upper inner arm skin. Weekly therapeutic DPC doses were additionally applied to the scalp of patients throughout the approximately 25-week study period. Patch testing on the upper back used Finn chambers containing 0.01% DPC, with scoring done after 6 days according to International Contact Dermatitis Research Group standards. The patient cohort, mostly female, included alopecia areata with under or over 50% scalp involvement, alopecia totalis and alopecia universalis. Libraries were pooled for sequencing, and per-sample TCR yields varied mainly because of small differences in library volumes within the pool. This study followed changes in the peripheral blood TCR repertoire in vivo during primary and secondary sensitization of alopecia patients to the hapten diphenylcyclopropenone (DPC). Patient blood was sampled pre-sensitization (week 0) and at 2, 6 and about 24 weeks after DPC sensitization. Twenty-nine alopecia patients provided blood for TCR sequencing at one to four time points (pre-sensitization, 2, 6 and 24 weeks). Overall study outcomes, separate from this receptor: Patch test score correlated positively with the number of PT1 expanded TCRs, reaching significance at thresholds 8, 16 and 32 but not at 4. The number of TCRs above 1 in 1000 frequency did not change with DPC sensitization; there was no evidence of global repertoire structure alterations. Repeated subsampling changed both the strength of the expansion versus patch-test correlation and the threshold at which the correlation became significant. Significantly more large CDR3 similarity clusters were formed by expanded TCRs than by pre-sensitization or healthy control sets, consistent with antigen-driven responses. Because all patients had alopecia, a presumed autoimmune disease, the immune response of the patients might differ from that of healthy individuals.

The library came from RACE. Instrument on record: NextSeq 500. During library preparation, unique molecular identifiers were attached to individual cDNA molecules so that TCRs could be counted quantitatively and reproducibly. For every blood RNA sample, sequencing covered both the TCR alpha and TCR beta chains. Per the authors' processing: Samples had a median of about 90,000 TCRs, with a range from roughly 20,000 to 690,600. The Decombinator software suite was used to annotate V, J and CDR3 in the TCR reads. For the PS versus PT1 abundance plots, all samples were subsampled to the same number of TCRs (28,000). TCRs were defined as expanded if absent before sensitization and observed at least eight times at the 2-week time point. TCRdb handled the public reads itself, with Q25 trimming in fastp and clone calling in MiXCR, and kept productive beta chains. When rows share a CDR3 protein, they turn into one entry using the most common DNA and genes. TCRdb, not the original authors, processed these V and J calls. The sample has over 70,000 distinct CDR3 sequences on record, about a tenth of them singletons. The ten largest clones represent about 0.95% of the sample.

This clonotype occurred many times. Its target antigen remains unknown. No base qualities exist here, and no much larger clone lies one base off it. The sample's time point label, decoded: patch test 3, about 24 weeks after DPC sensitization. Explained via the paper, the treatment or condition label denotes: therapeutic diphenylcyclopropenone sensitization with weekly scalp DPC. Blood at each patch-test visit was drawn before the patch test was applied. Patients were eligible if aged 18 to 70, diagnosed with alopecia and judged suitable for DPC therapy, and pregnant patients were excluded. Total RNA was isolated from unfractionated whole blood collected in Tempus Blood RNA tubes. Per the germline V gene, MDHEN is the CDR1 and SYDVKM is the CDR2. Including cysteine and phenylalanine, the CDR3 has 13 amino acids. Only the CDR3 part of the read is kept: 39 bases, read in frame from the first base. Relative to germline, V is 3 bases shorter and J is 8 bases shorter, with 13 bases between their ends.

This chain joins TRBV28 to TRBJ1-2; a weak D assignment points to TRBD1 (6 bases agree). The origin of this receptor is a woman in her 30s with alopecia areata. Some clones in this sample may be carry-over from other donors' samples. Specimen: whole blood, collected in connection with sensitization to the hapten diphenylcyclopropenone (DPC). For the CDR3, the sequence is CASSLGGADGYTF. The DNA reads TGTGCCAGCAGTTTGGGGGGCGCAGACGGCTACACCTTC.